This T cell receptor (beta chain) was observed in a study of T-cell reconstitution after alpha-beta-depleted transplantation in children. Trimming removed 5 bases from V and 4 bases from J, with 18 bases in between. This CDR3 comprises 16 residues. This clonotype was counted between two and nine times. Preparation of the TCRbeta library used unique molecular identifiers. From the PCR reads, TCRdb called clonotypes with MiXCR, one entry per CDR3 protein. Of a few hundred thousand distinct CDR3 sequences in the sample, about 14% are singletons; the top ten hold 3.5% to 4.5%. The sample here was PBMCs, taken from the stem cell graft. The source is a human donor who donated a stem cell graft to a child with Fanconi anemia. The chain carries TRBV12-3 or TRBV12-4 and TRBJ1-3; D gene ambiguous. The CDR3 reads CASSIRTGLSGNTIYF. The CDR3 nucleotides read TGTGCCAGCAGTATCCGCACCGGACTGTCGGGAAACACCATATATTTT.